The 12 T cell receptor beta chains below come from one sample, sequenced in a study of T cell responses to AZD1222 COVID-19 vaccine. TCRdb keeps only in-frame clones here, not all; method: immunoSEQ multiplex PCR. Of over 120,000 clones in the sample, 88% were seen once. This specimen consisted of peripheral blood, obtained 28 days after the second dose of the MenACWY control vaccine. These TCRs come from an adult who received the MenACWY meningococcal vaccine as a control.

This chain uses TRBV7-2 with TRBJ1-3, with a possible D match to TRBD1 (5 bases). Trimming removed 5 bases from V and 8 bases from J, with 16 bases in between. Germline V gene data show CDR1 as SGHTA and CDR2 as FQGNSA. The length of the CDR3 is 14 residues. Here the CDR3 DNA reads TGTGCCAGCAGCCTTCCGGACACGGTGGACACCATATATTTT. Its translation is CASSLPDTVDTIYF.

The rearrangement links TRBV19 to TRBJ1-3; D gene unclear. CDR3 size: 14 residues. Germline V CDR1 and CDR2: LNHDA, SQIVND (reference sequence). V dropped 10 bases and J dropped 0 bases, with 13 bases sitting between them. CDR3: CATSVGSSGNTIYF. For the CDR3, the DNA is TGTGCCACCTCGGTGGGGAGCTCTGGAAACACCATATATTTT.

This sequence joins TRBV20-1 and TRBJ1-1; 8 bases are a match to TRBD1. This CDR3 spans 13 amino acids. Germline V CDR1 and CDR2: DFQATT, SNEGSKA (reference sequence). V was pared by 3 bases and J by 5 bases, with 5 bases of the junction left unmatched. CDR3: CSASEDRVTEAFF. The CDR3 region has the DNA TGCAGTGCTAGTGAGGACAGGGTTACTGAAGCTTTCTTT.

The chain carries TRBV7-9 and TRBJ2-2; 11 bases line up with TRBD2. Germline V lookup: CDR1 SEHNR, CDR2 FQNEAQ (reference sequence). The CDR3 is made up of 16 amino acids. The V segment lost 4 bases and the J segment 6 bases; nucleotides outside the gene matches: 7. CDR3 coding DNA: TGTGCCAGCAGCTCCCTTAGCGGGAGGGGGCCCGGGGAGCTGTTTTTT. Protein sequence: CASSSLSGRGPGELFF.

The chain recombines TRBV7-8 with TRBJ2-3; D ambiguous. The CDR3 sequence is 12 residues long. Germline CDR1 reads SGHVS; CDR2 reads FQNEAQ. The V end was cut by 5 bases, the J end by 1 base, with 4 bases between. The CDR3 sequence: CASSPRTDTQYF. In nucleotides, the CDR3 is TGTGCCAGCAGCCCCCGCACAGATACGCAGTATTTT.

The chain uses TRBV29-1 and TRBJ1-1; D ambiguous. The V end was cut by 4 bases, the J end by 1 base, with 4 bases between. The CDR3 covers 11 residues. Per the germline V gene, CDR1 is SQVTM and CDR2 is ANQGSEA. DNA for the CDR3: TGCAGCGTTGTTCCGAACACTGAAGCTTTCTTT. Translating gives CSVVPNTEAFF.

This clone came up once. The chain uses TRBV30 and TRBJ1-5, with a weak D call TRBD1 (5 bases). V dropped 0 bases and J dropped 6 bases, with 12 bases sitting between them. CDR1 is GTSNPN and CDR2 is SVGIG in the germline V gene (reference sequence). The CDR3 is 14 residues long. CDR3 nucleotides: TGTGCCTGGAGTGTGTCGACGGGGGGTCAGCCCCAGCATTTT. Protein product: CAWSVSTGGQPQHF.

The chain employs TRBV7-2 and TRBJ1-2; a possible D gene is TRBD1 (5 bases). Germline CDR1 and CDR2: SGHTA and FQGNSA. The CDR3 is 13 residues long. V shed 3 bases and J shed 5 bases, with 10 bases lying between them. The CDR3 bases are TGTGCCAGCAGCTTGGACACCGGGTATGGCTACACCTTC. The encoded protein is CASSLDTGYGYTF.

V gene TRBV6-6 combines with J gene TRBJ1-3; D unclear. Trimming cost V 8 bases and J 2 bases, with 7 bases left between them. This CDR3 is built from 12 residues. The V gene's germline CDR1 is MNHNY and CDR2 SVGAGI (reference sequence). The CDR3 DNA reads as TGTGCCAGCCGGGATACTGGAAACACCATATATTTT. This translates into CASRDTGNTIYF.

The CDR3 DNA is TGTGCCAGCAGCGAAGACAGGCGGAACACTGAAGCTTTCTTT. Translation: CASSEDRRNTEAFF. The rearrangement joins TRBV7-2 to TRBJ1-1, with D maybe TRBD1 (6 bases). Trimming removed 5 bases from V and 1 base from J, with 11 bases in between. The CDR3 spans 14 residues. Per germline, CDR1 SGHTA and CDR2 FQGNSA.

The chain recombines TRBV28 with TRBJ2-7; 7 bases align to TRBD1. In germline, CDR1 is MDHEN, CDR2 SYDVKM. This CDR3 has 12 residues. Losses at the gene ends were 10 bases for V and 4 bases for J; bases not matched to a gene: 7. The CDR3 bases are TGTGCCATCGTGACAGGGCGGTACGAGCAGTACTTC. As protein: CAIVTGRYEQYF.

This rearrangement joins TRBV11-3 to TRBJ1-3; the match to TRBD1 covers 11 bases. Germline V gives CDR1 SGHNT, CDR2 YENEEA. The CDR3 totals 17 residues. V lost 4 bases to trimming and J lost 3 bases; unmatched junction nucleotides: 8. The CDR3 DNA sequence: TGTGCCAGCAGCTCCCGGACAGGGGGCTTTGGTGGAAACACCATATATTTT. The encoded protein is CASSSRTGGFGGNTIYF. Looking up the rest from reference TRBV11-3 and TRBJ1-3 gives the full variable domain: EAGVVQSPRYKIIEKKQPVAFWCNPISGHNTLYWYLQNLGQGPELLIRYENEEAVDDSQLPKDRFSAERLKGVDSTLKIQPAELGDSAVYLCASSSRTGGFGGNTIYFGEGSWLTVV.